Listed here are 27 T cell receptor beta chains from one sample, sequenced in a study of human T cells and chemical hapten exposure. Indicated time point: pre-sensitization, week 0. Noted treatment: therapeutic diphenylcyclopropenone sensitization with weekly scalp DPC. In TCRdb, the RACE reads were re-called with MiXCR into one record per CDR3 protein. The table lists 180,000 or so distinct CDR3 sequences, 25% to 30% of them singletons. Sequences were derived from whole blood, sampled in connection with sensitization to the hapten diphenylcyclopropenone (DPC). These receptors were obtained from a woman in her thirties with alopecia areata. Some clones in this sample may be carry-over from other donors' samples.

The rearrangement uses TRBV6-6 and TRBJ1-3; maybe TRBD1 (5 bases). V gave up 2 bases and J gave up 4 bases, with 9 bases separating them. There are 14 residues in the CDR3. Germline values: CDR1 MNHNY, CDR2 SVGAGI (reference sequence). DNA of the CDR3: TGTGCCAGCAGTTACCCAGACAGAGGAAACACCATATATTTT. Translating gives CASSYPDRGNTIYF.

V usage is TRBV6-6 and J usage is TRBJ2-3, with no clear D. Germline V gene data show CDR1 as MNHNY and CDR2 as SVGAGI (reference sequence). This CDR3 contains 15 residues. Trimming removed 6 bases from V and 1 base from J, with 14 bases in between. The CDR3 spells CASRIGGAGTDTQYF. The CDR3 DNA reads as TGTGCCAGCAGAATTGGTGGTGCGGGCACAGATACGCAGTATTTT.

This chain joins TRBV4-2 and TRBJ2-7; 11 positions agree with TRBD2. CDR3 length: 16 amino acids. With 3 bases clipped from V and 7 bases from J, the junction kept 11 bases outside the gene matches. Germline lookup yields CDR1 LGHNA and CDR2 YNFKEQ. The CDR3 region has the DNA TGTGCCAGCAGCCAGGAAGTAGCGGGAGGGCCTCAAGAGCAGTACTTC. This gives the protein CASSQEVAGGPQEQYF.

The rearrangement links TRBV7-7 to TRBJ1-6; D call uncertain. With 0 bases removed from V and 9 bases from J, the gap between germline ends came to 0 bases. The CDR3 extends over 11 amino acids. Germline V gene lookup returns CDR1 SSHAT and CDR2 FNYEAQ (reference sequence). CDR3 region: CASSLASPLHF. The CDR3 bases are TGTGCCAGCAGCTTAGCTTCACCCCTCCACTTT. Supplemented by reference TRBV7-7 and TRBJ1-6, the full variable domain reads GAGVSQSPRYKVTKRGQDVTLRCDPISSHATLYWYQQALGQGPEFLTYFNYEAQPDKSGLPSDRFSAERPEGSISTLTIQRTEQRDSAMYRCASSLASPLHFGNGTRLTVT.

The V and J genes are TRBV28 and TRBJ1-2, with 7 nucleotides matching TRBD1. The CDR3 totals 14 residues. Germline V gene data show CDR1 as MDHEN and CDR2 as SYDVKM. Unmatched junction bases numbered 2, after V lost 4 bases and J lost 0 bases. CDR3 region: CASSSGQANYGYTF. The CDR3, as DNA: TGTGCCAGCAGTTCCGGACAGGCTAACTATGGCTACACCTTC.

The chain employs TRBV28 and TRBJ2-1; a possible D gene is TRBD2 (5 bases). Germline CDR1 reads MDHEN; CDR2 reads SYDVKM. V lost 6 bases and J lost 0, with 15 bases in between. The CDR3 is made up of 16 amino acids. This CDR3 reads CASRAEVVISYNEQFF. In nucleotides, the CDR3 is TGTGCCAGCAGGGCGGAGGTGGTGATCTCCTACAATGAGCAGTTCTTC.

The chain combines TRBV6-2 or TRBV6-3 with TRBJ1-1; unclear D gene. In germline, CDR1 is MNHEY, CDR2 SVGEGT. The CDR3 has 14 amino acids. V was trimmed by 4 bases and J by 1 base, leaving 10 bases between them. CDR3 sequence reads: CASSSPGRNTEAFF. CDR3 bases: TGTGCCAGCAGTTCCCCGGGCCGGAACACTGAAGCTTTCTTT.

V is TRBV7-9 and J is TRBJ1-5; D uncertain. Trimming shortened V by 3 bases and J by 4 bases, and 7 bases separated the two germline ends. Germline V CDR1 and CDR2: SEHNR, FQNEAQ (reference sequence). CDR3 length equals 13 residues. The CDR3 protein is CASSFRENQPQHF. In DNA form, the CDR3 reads TGTGCCAGCAGCTTTAGGGAGAATCAGCCCCAGCATTTT.

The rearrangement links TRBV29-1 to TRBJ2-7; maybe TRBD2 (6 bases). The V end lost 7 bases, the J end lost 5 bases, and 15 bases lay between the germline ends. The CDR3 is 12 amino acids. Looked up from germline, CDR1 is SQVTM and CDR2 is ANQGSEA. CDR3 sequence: CSAREAFNEQYF. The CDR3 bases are TGCAGCGCTAGGGAGGCTTTCAACGAGCAGTACTTC.

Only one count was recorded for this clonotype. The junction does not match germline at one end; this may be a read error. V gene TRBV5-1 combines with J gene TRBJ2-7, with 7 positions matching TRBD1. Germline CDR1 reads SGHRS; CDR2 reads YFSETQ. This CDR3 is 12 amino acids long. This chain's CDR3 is CASSRDSYEQCF. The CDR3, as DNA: TGCGCCAGCAGCAGGGACAGCTACGAGCAGTGCTTC. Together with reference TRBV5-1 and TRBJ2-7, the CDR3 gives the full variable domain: KAGVTQTPRYLIKTRGQQVTLSCSPISGHRSVSWYQQTPGQGLQFLFEYFSETQRNKGNFPGRFSGRQFSNSRSEMNVSTLELGDSALYLCASSRDSYEQCFGPGTRLTVT.

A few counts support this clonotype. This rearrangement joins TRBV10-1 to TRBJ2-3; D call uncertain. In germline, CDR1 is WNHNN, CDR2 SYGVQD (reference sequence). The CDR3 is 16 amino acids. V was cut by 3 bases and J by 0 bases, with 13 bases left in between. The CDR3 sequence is CASSDARGLSTDTQYF. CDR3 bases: TGCGCCAGCAGTGACGCTCGAGGTCTAAGCACAGATACGCAGTATTTT.

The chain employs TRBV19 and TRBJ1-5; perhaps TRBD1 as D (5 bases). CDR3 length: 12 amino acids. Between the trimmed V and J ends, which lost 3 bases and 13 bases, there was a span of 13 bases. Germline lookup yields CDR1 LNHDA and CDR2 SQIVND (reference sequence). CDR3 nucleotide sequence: TGTGCCAGTAGTATTGCGACAGCCCGTCAGCATTTT. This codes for CASSIATARQHF.

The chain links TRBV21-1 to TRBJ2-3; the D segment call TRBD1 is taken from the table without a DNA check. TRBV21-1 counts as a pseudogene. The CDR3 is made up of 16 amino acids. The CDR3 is CASSKKAGGRKDTQYF. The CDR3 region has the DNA TGTGCCAGCAGCAAAAAGGCGGGGGGGCGTAAAGATACGCAGTATTTT.

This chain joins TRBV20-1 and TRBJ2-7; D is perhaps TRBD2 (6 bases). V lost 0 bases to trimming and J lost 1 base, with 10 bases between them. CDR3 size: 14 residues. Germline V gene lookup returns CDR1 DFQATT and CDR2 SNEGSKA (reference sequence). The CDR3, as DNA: TGCAGTGCTAGAGACCCAAGCGGGTCCTACGAGCAGTACTTC. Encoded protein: CSARDPSGSYEQYF.

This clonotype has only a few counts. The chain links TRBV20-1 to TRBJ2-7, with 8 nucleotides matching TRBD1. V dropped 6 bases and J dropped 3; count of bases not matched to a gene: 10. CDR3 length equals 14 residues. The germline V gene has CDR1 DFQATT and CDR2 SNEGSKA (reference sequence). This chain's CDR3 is CSAQRTGRSYEQYF. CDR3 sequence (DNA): TGCAGTGCCCAAAGGACAGGGAGGAGCTACGAGCAGTACTTC.

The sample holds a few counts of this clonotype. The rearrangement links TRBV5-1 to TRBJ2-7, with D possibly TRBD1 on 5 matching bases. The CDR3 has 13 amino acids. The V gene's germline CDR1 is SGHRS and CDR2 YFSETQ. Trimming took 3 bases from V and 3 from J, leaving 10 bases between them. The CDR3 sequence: CASSSDRFYEQYF. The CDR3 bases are TGCGCCAGCAGCTCCGACAGATTCTACGAGCAGTACTTC.

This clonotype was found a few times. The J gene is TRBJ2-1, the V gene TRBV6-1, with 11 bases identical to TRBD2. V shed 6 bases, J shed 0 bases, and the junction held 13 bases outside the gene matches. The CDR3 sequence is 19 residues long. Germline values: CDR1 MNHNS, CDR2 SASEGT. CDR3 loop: CASSTPGLAVRASYNEQFF. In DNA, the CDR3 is TGTGCCAGCAGCACTCCGGGACTAGCGGTAAGAGCCTCCTACAATGAGCAGTTCTTC.

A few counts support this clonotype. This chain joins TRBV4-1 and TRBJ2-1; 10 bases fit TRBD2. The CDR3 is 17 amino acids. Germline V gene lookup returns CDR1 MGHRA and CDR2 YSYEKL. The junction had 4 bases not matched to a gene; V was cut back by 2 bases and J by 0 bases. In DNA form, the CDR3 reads TGCGCCAGCAGCCAACGATCTAGCGGGAGCTCCTACAATGAGCAGTTCTTC. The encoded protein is CASSQRSSGSSYNEQFF.

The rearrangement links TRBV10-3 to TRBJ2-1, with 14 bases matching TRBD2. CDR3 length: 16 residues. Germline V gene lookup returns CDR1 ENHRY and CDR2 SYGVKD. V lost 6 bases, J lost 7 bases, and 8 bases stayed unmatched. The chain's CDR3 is CAIRGLAGALANEQFF. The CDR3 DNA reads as TGTGCCATCAGGGGACTAGCGGGAGCCCTCGCTAATGAGCAGTTCTTC.

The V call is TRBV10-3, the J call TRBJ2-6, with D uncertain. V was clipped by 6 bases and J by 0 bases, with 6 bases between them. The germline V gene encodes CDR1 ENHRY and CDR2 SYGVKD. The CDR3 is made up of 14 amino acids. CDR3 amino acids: CAIRASSGANVLTF. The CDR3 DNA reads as TGTGCCATCAGGGCGAGCTCTGGGGCCAACGTCCTGACTTTC.

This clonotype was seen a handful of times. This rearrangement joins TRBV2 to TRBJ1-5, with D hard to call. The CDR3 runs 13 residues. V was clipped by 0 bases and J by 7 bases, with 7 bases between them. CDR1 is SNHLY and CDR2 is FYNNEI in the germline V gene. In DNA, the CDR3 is TGTGCCAGCAGTGAAGCCCAACCCCAGCCCCAGCATTTT. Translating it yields CASSEAQPQPQHF.

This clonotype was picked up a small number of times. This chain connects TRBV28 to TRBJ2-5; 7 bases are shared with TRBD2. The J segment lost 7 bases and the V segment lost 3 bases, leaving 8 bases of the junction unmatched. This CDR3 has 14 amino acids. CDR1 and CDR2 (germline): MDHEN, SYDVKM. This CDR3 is CASSLLGGEGTQYF. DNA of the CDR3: TGTGCCAGCAGTTTGCTCGGCGGGGAGGGGACCCAGTACTTC.

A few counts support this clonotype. DNA of the CDR3: TGTGCCAGCAGCCAAGACGGGCGAAATTCACCCCTCCACTTT. Translating it yields CASSQDGRNSPLHF. The chain employs TRBV4-2 and TRBJ1-6; D uncertain. CDR3 length: 14 amino acids. The V and J ends lost 0 bases and 7 bases respectively, with 7 bases between them. The germline V gene has CDR1 LGHNA and CDR2 YNFKEQ.

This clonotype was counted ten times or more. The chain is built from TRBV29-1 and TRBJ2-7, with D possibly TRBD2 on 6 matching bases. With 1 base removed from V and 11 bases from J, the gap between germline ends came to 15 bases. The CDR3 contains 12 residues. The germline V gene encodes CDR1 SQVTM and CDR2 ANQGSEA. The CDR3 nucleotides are TGCAGCGTTGAAGCTGGGACTTCGGTGGAGTACTTC. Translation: CSVEAGTSVEYF.

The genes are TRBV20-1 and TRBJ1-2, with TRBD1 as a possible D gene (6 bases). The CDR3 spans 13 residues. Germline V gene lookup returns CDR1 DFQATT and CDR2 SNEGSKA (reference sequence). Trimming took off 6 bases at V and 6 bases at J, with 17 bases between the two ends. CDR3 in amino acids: CSALPRQAHGYTF. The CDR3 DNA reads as TGCAGTGCCCTCCCCAGACAGGCGCATGGCTACACCTTC.

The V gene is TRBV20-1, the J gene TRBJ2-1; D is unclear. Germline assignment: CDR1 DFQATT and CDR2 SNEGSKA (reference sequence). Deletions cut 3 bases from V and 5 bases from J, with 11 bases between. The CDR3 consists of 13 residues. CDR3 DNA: TGCAGTGCTAGCCTAGGCTTTGACAATGAGCAGTTCTTC. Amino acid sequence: CSASLGFDNEQFF.

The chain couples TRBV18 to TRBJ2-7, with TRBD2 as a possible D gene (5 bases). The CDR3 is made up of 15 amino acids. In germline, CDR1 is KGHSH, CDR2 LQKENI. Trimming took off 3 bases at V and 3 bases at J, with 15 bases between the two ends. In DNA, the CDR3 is TGTGCCAGCTCACCCAGAGAATCGGGGAACTACGAGCAGTACTTC. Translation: CASSPRESGNYEQYF.